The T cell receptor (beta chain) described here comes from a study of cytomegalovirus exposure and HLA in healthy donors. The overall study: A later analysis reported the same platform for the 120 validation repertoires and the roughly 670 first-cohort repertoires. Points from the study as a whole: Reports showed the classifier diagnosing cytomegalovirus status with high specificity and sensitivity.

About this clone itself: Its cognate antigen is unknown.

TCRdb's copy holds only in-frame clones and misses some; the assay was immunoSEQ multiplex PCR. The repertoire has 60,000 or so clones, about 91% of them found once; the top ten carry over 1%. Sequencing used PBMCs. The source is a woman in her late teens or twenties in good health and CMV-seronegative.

CDR3 in amino acids: CASSLSTGQGAGYTF. The DNA for the CDR3 is TGTGCCAGCAGCTTATCTACGGGACAGGGGGCTGGCTACACCTTC. V usage is TRBV7-9 and J usage is TRBJ1-2; TRBD1 agrees at 12 bases. With 2 bases clipped from V and 7 bases from J, the junction kept 5 bases outside the gene matches. Germline lookup yields CDR1 SEHNR and CDR2 FQNEAQ (reference sequence). The CDR3 length is 15 residues.